This T cell receptor beta chain was sequenced for a study of T cell repertoires in cytomegalovirus infection. Study at large: Both a matching HLA type and CMV infection were indicated by public TCR beta signatures.

As to this clonotype: Antigen unknown.

Study-level results: Clonotypes of TCR beta that were HLA-C-restricted and CMV-specific dominated the ex vivo response. Of the TCR beta families, the public ones yielded a cumulative frequency that identified carriers of CMV plus the relevant HLA.

TCRdb used MiXCR to reprocess the reads, holding one entry per CDR3 protein. The repertoire holds hundreds of thousands of distinct CDR3 sequences, less than 40% seen once, with around 2.6% in the top ten. Germline V gene sequence: CDR1 SQVTM, CDR2 ANQGSEA. The V end lost 3 bases, the J end lost 4 bases, and 13 bases lay between the germline ends. The length of the CDR3 is 14 residues. This chain connects TRBV29-1 to TRBJ2-1; maybe TRBD2 (6 bases). The sequence came from a human donor in good health (CMV status not recorded). Some clones in this sample may be carry-over from other donors' samples. Material for sequencing was PBMCs. CDR3 nucleotides: TGCAGCGTTGATCGGGAGACCCTATACAATGAGCAGTTCTTC. It translates to CSVDRETLYNEQFF.